Below are 20 T cell receptor beta chains sequenced from a single sample in a study of CD8+ T cells in alopecia areata. As the sequencing template, cDNA was produced by extracting RNA and reverse transcribing it. The assay was immunoSEQ multiplex PCR, and TCRdb's table has in-frame clones only and misses some. The data contain about 150,000 clones, 47% of them singletons. Material for sequencing was CD4+ T cells sorted from blood. These receptors all stem from a human donor with alopecia areata.

This clone was seen more than once but under ten times. The rearrangement joins TRBV15 to TRBJ2-1; D is unclear. The length of the CDR3 is 14 residues. Deletions cut 0 bases from V and 5 bases from J, with 8 bases between. CDR1 LNHNV and CDR2 YYDKDF come from the germline V gene (reference sequence). The CDR3 protein is CATSREKLDNEQFF. The CDR3 DNA reads as TGTGCCACCAGCAGAGAAAAGCTGGACAATGAGCAGTTCTTC.

The rearrangement uses TRBV29-1 and TRBJ1-1; D is possibly TRBD1 (5 bases). Per the germline V gene, CDR1 is SQVTM and CDR2 is ANQGSEA. V lost 7 bases and J 6 bases, leaving 18 bases between the germline ends. The CDR3 contains 13 residues. The CDR3 protein is CSASGGALSEAFF. The CDR3 nucleotides read TGCAGCGCCTCGGGCGGGGCCCTCTCTGAAGCTTTCTTT. Full variable domain (rest looked up from reference TRBV29-1 and TRBJ1-1): SAVISQKPSRDICQRGTSLTIQCQVDSQVTMMFWYRQQPGQSLTLIATANQGSEATYESGFVIDKFPISRPNLTFSTLTVSNMSPEDSSIYLCSASGGALSEAFFGQGTRLTVV.

The chain carries TRBV7-9 and TRBJ1-1; D is ambiguous. The length of the CDR3 is 13 residues. Germline CDR1 SEHNR, CDR2 FQNEAQ (reference sequence). Trimming took 2 bases from V and 1 from J, leaving 5 bases between them. The chain's CDR3 is CASSLQANTEAFF. The CDR3 DNA is TGTGCCAGCAGCTTACAGGCGAACACTGAAGCTTTCTTT.

The gene calls are TRBV2 and TRBJ2-7, with a weak D call TRBD2 (6 bases). The CDR3 length is 11 residues. Deletions cut 6 bases from V and 4 bases from J, with 7 bases between. In germline, CDR1 is SNHLY, CDR2 FYNNEI. In nucleotides, the CDR3 is TGTGCCAGCAGGGGACTGTACGAGCAGTACTTC. Translation gives CASRGLYEQYF.

This sequence joins TRBV29-1 and TRBJ2-1; possibly TRBD2 for D (6 bases). The V end was cut by 7 bases, the J end by 8 bases, with 24 bases between. Germline V gives CDR1 SQVTM, CDR2 ANQGSEA. The CDR3 contains 15 residues. The CDR3 DNA reads TGCAGCGCTACTTCATCTTCCGGGAGTATTGATGAGCAGTTCTTC. Amino acids: CSATSSSGSIDEQFF.

The chain carries TRBV7-8 and TRBJ2-5; 8 bases agree with TRBD2. In germline, CDR1 is SGHVS, CDR2 FQNEAQ. The CDR3 totals 14 residues. The trim removed 5 bases at V and 7 bases at J, leaving 9 bases unmatched. The CDR3: CASSRREGQGTQYF. The DNA of the CDR3 is TGTGCCAGCAGCCGTCGGGAGGGCCAGGGGACCCAGTACTTC.

The chain couples TRBV6-5 to TRBJ2-7, with 7 nucleotides matching TRBD1. Germline V gives CDR1 MNHEY, CDR2 SVGAGI. The CDR3 totals 13 residues. The J segment lost 4 bases and the V segment lost 6 bases, leaving 6 bases of the junction unmatched. CDR3 sequence (DNA): TGTGCCAGCAGGGAAAGGGGGCCGTACGAGCAGTACTTC. Translating it yields CASRERGPYEQYF.

The chain employs TRBV9 and TRBJ2-5, with D perhaps TRBD1 or TRBD2 (5 bases each). The CDR3 extends over 15 amino acids. Germline assignment: CDR1 SGDLS and CDR2 YYNGEE. V lost 3 bases, J lost 2 bases, and 14 bases lay in between. The CDR3 sequence is CASSAGTDPQETQYF. DNA of the CDR3: TGTGCCAGCAGCGCGGGGACGGATCCTCAAGAGACCCAGTACTTC.

The J gene is TRBJ2-7, the V gene TRBV27; TRBD1 matches 9 bases. This CDR3 has 16 residues. Germline V gene sequence: CDR1 MNHEY, CDR2 SMNVEV (reference sequence). The junction had 10 bases not matched to a gene; V was cut back by 5 bases and J by 2 bases. The CDR3 nucleotides read TGTGCCAGCAGTCTAAACCCCGGGACAGGGACCTACGAGCAGTACTTC. Its translation: CASSLNPGTGTYEQYF.

The genes are TRBV20-1 and TRBJ2-1; D gene uncertain. CDR1 and CDR2 (germline): DFQATT, SNEGSKA (reference sequence). The V end lost 3 bases, the J end lost 13 bases, and 13 bases lay between the germline ends. This CDR3 contains 11 residues. The CDR3, as DNA: TGCAGTGCTAGTGTAGTCCCCAGCCAGTTCTTC. Translation: CSASVVPSQFF.

The chain links TRBV11-2 to TRBJ2-7, with 8 positions matching TRBD1. This CDR3 region has 17 residues. Trimming cost V 1 base and J 4 bases; bases outside gene matches: 12. Germline values: CDR1 SGHAT, CDR2 FQNNGV. This chain's CDR3 is CASSLVSRTGIVYEQYF. CDR3 coding DNA: TGTGCCAGCAGCTTAGTGTCCCGGACAGGGATTGTATACGAGCAGTACTTC.

The chain recombines TRBV27 with TRBJ1-2; 9 bases are shared with TRBD1. This CDR3 comprises 13 residues. Losses at the gene ends were 5 bases for V and 5 bases for J; bases not matched to a gene: 3. Per germline, CDR1 MNHEY and CDR2 SMNVEV (reference sequence). CDR3 protein: CASSPDRGYGYTF. The CDR3 region has the DNA TGTGCCAGCAGTCCGGACAGGGGTTATGGCTACACCTTC.

This clone was counted a few times. The chain employs TRBV29-1 and TRBJ2-2; D ambiguous. Germline V CDR1 and CDR2: SQVTM, ANQGSEA. The CDR3 is 12 residues long. In nucleotides, the CDR3 is TGCCTGGCCAGCGCGAACACCGGGGAGCTGTTTTTT. This gives the protein CLASANTGELFF.

This clone was seen a handful of times. The chain links TRBV5-4 to TRBJ2-1, with 7 bases matching TRBD2. Germline CDR1 and CDR2: SGHNT and YYREEE (reference sequence). The CDR3 has 13 residues. The V and J ends lost 4 bases and 7 bases, in that order; junction bases with no gene match: 5. The CDR3 DNA follows: TGTGCCAGCAGCCGAGGACTAGGTAATGAGCAGTTCTTC. It translates to CASSRGLGNEQFF.

CDR3 nucleotides: TGTGCCAGCAGCTTTGGGCCGAATTCGTACGAGCAGTACTTC. This sequence encodes CASSFGPNSYEQYF. The chain uses TRBV7-2 and TRBJ2-7, with D unclear. Trimming pared 3 bases from V and 4 bases from J, leaving 13 bases between. In germline, CDR1 is SGHTA, CDR2 FQGNSA. The CDR3 spans 14 residues.

The chain joins TRBV5-1 to TRBJ2-1, with 9 bases aligning to TRBD2. Losses at the gene ends were 3 bases for V and 8 bases for J; bases not matched to a gene: 9. Germline values: CDR1 SGHRS, CDR2 YFSETQ. The CDR3 is 15 amino acids. The CDR3: CASSSGLALSYEQFF. The DNA for the CDR3 is TGCGCCAGCAGCTCGGGACTAGCTCTTTCCTATGAGCAGTTCTTC. Combining the CDR3 with reference TRBV5-1 and TRBJ2-1 gives the whole variable domain KAGVTQTPRYLIKTRGQQVTLSCSPISGHRSVSWYQQTPGQGLQFLFEYFSETQRNKGNFPGRFSGRQFSNSRSEMNVSTLELGDSALYLCASSSGLALSYEQFFGPGTRLTVL.

This clone has a handful of counts. This chain joins TRBV7-2 and TRBJ2-3, with 9 nucleotides matching TRBD2. Trimming took 4 bases from V and 7 from J; bases not matched to a gene: 12. The CDR3 is 16 residues long. Looked up from germline, CDR1 is SGHTA and CDR2 is FQGNSA. CDR3 loop: CASSYPGAGGPYTQYF. The CDR3 DNA is TGTGCCAGCAGCTACCCTGGAGCGGGAGGCCCTTATACGCAGTATTTT.

The gene calls are TRBV5-1 and TRBJ2-7; 8 nucleotides line up with TRBD2. The CDR3 is 14 residues long. Trimming at V came to 0 bases and at J to 5 bases, leaving 4 bases not matched to a gene. In germline, CDR1 is SGHRS, CDR2 YFSETQ. The DNA of the CDR3 is TGCGCCAGCAGCTTGGCAGCGGGAGTGAACGAGCAGTACTTC. It yields the protein CASSLAAGVNEQYF.

The V and J genes are TRBV2 and TRBJ2-6; D may be TRBD1 (5 bases). With 8 bases removed from V and 0 bases from J, the gap between germline ends came to 11 bases. CDR1 SNHLY and CDR2 FYNNEI come from the germline V gene. The CDR3 is made up of 15 amino acids. In DNA form, the CDR3 reads TGTGCCAGCTTCCAGGGCAACTCTGGGGCCAACGTCCTGACTTTC. It yields the protein CASFQGNSGANVLTF.

The chain combines TRBV23-1 with TRBJ2-1; D is uncertain. TRBV23-1 is filed as an ORF, its function uncertain. Trimming left V 7 bases short and J 6 bases short, with 13 bases between. The CDR3 is made up of 13 amino acids. The CDR3 here is CASNSPLGNEQFF. CDR3 in DNA: TGCGCCAGCAACTCACCGTTGGGCAATGAGCAGTTCTTC.